A selection of T cell receptor beta chains follows, all from one sample in a study of shared clonotypes between healthy human individuals. Data came from immunoSEQ multiplex PCR; TCRdb stores just in-frame clones and leaves some out. This sample has roughly 660,000 clones, with 80% to 95% found just once. Sequences were obtained from memory CD8+ T cells from PBMCs. The receptor source for this set is a man aged 18 to 30 in good health. Some clones in this sample may be carry-over from other donors' samples. The CDR3 runs from the conserved cysteine through the conserved F or W. D genes are given only for firm matches. Clone size is shown for a subset of rows, as once, few, many or a class of expanded clone.

size,D,J,V,CDR3,DNA
once,TRBD2,TRBJ2-5,TRBV7-9,CASSGGGPRWETQYF,TGTGCCAGCAGTGGGGGGGGACCCCGGTGGGAGACCCAGTACTTC
NA,NA,TRBJ2-4,TRBV19,CASSARNYRAELAKNIQYF,TGTGCCAGTAGTGCCCGGAACTACAGGGCCGAACTAGCCAAAAACATTCAGTACTTC
NA,NA,TRBJ1-4,TRBV6-1,CASHRAWYGKLFF,TGTGCCAGCCACAGGGCATGGTACGGAAAACTGTTTTTT
NA,NA,TRBJ2-7,TRBV19,CASSEGYEQYF,TGTGCCAGTAGTGAGGGGTACGAGCAGTACTTC
once,TRBD1,TRBJ1-5,TRBV6-5,CASSPGTGDNQPQHF,TGTGCCAGCAGTCCCGGGACAGGGGACAATCAGCCCCAGCATTTT
NA,NA,TRBJ2-3,TRBV27,CASSPIISSTDTQYF,TGTGCCAGCAGTCCAATCATATCTAGCACAGATACGCAGTATTTT
NA,NA,TRBJ2-7,TRBV7-3,CASSLKGPLGEQYF,TGTGCCAGCAGCTTAAAAGGGCCCCTTGGGGAGCAGTACTTC
NA,NA,TRBJ2-7,TRBV6-1,CASSESGFLYEQYF,TGTGCCAGCAGTGAATCAGGGTTCCTCTACGAGCAGTACTTC
NA,NA,TRBJ2-5,TRBV7-9,CASWDDNTRGQYF,TGTGCCAGCTGGGACGATAACACCCGTGGCCAGTACTTC
NA,TRBD2,TRBJ2-7,TRBV28,CASSFMTSGYEQYF,TGTGCCAGCAGTTTCATGACTAGCGGTTACGAGCAGTACTTC
NA,TRBD1,TRBJ1-3,TRBV27,CASSLRQGGGNTIYF,TGTGCCAGCAGTTTAAGACAGGGGGGAGGAAACACCATATATTTT
NA,NA,TRBJ2-4,TRBV4-2,CASSQSSGDIQYF,TGTGCCAGCAGCCAATCCTCGGGGGACATTCAGTACTTC
NA,NA,TRBJ2-1,TRBV27,CASSYGIPTYNEQFF,TGTGCCAGCAGTTACGGGATACCGACGTACAATGAGCAGTTCTTC
NA,NA,TRBJ2-7,TRBV7-2,CASSWGGGEQYF,TGTGCCAGCAGCTGGGGAGGCGGGGAGCAGTACTTC
once,TRBD1,TRBJ1-2,TRBV5-5,CASSGSRDRVFYGYTF,TGTGCCAGCAGCGGAAGCCGGGACAGGGTTTTCTATGGCTACACCTTC
NA,NA,TRBJ2-1,TRBV28,CASSFESRDLYNEQFF,TGTGCCAGCAGTTTCGAATCCCGGGACTTATACAATGAGCAGTTCTTC
few,NA,TRBJ2-7,TRBV5-5,CASSLGPFLYEQYF,TGTGCCAGCAGCTTGGGGCCATTCCTCTACGAGCAGTACTTC
NA,NA,TRBJ1-5,TRBV5-1,CASSADLGAQPQHF,TGCGCCAGCAGCGCGGATTTGGGGGCTCAGCCCCAGCATTTT
NA,NA,TRBJ2-1,TRBV10-3,CAISDGPGVDEQFF,TGTGCCATCAGTGATGGCCCCGGCGTCGATGAGCAGTTCTTC
NA,NA,TRBJ1-1,TRBV6-6,CASSYSTLDTEAFF,TGTGCCAGCAGTTACTCTACCCTGGACACTGAAGCTTTCTTT
NA,NA,TRBJ2-2,TRBV7-9,CASSLVLSAGELFF,TGTGCCAGCAGCTTAGTTCTTTCCGCCGGGGAGCTGTTTTTT
NA,NA,TRBJ1-4,TRBV11-2,CASSLDLAPGRVFF,TGTGCCAGCAGCTTAGATCTGGCCCCAGGGAGGGTGTTTTTT
NA,NA,TRBJ2-2,TRBV11-2,CASSLDRDGTRLFF,TGTGCCAGCAGCTTAGATAGGGACGGGACAAGGCTGTTTTTT
NA,NA,TRBJ2-1,TRBV11-3,CASSSLQDYNEQFF,TGTGCCAGCAGCTCCCTACAAGACTACAATGAGCAGTTCTTC
once,TRBD2,TRBJ2-3,TRBV5-5,CASSFGLAGLTTDTQYF,TGTGCCAGCAGCTTCGGGCTAGCGGGACTAACCACAGATACGCAGTATTTT
NA,NA,TRBJ2-1,TRBV7-8,CASSTKPRTERPEQFF,TGTGCCAGCAGTACGAAACCTAGGACAGAACGGCCTGAGCAGTTCTTC
NA,TRBD1,TRBJ1-5,TRBV28,CASRGNDGTAAYQPQHF,TGTGCCAGCAGAGGAAACGATGGGACAGCGGCCTATCAGCCCCAGCATTTT
NA,NA,TRBJ2-6,TRBV28,CASSDSFAISGANVLTF,TGTGCCAGCAGTGACAGTTTTGCTATCTCTGGGGCCAACGTCCTGACTTTC
NA,TRBD2,TRBJ2-1,TRBV30,CAAPTSGTPYNEQFF,TGTGCCGCCCCGACTAGCGGGACCCCCTACAATGAGCAGTTCTTC
NA,TRBD1,TRBJ2-7,TRBV11-3,CASSLGTGATYEQYF,TGTGCCAGCAGCCTGGGGACAGGGGCTACCTACGAGCAGTACTTC
NA,TRBD2,TRBJ2-3,TRBV28,CASSPSGREDTQYF,TGTGCCAGCAGTCCCAGCGGGAGGGAAGATACGCAGTATTTT
NA,TRBD1,TRBJ1-4,TRBV28,CASSLTGGNNEKLFF,TGTGCCAGCAGTTTGACAGGGGGGAATAATGAAAAACTGTTTTTT
NA,TRBD1,TRBJ2-1,TRBV9,CASSPDRENEQFF,TGTGCCAGCAGCCCGGACAGGGAGAATGAGCAGTTCTTC
NA,TRBD1,TRBJ1-1,TRBV27,CASSSQYTGEKAFF,TGTGCCAGCAGTTCCCAGTATACAGGGGAGAAAGCTTTCTTT
NA,NA,TRBJ2-5,TRBV13,CASSLGWAGKETQYF,TGTGCCAGCAGCTTAGGCTGGGCAGGGAAAGAGACCCAGTACTTC
NA,TRBD2,TRBJ2-3,TRBV6-1,CATLAGLRTDTQYF,TGTGCCACCTTAGCGGGACTCCGCACAGATACGCAGTATTTT
NA,TRBD1,TRBJ1-2,TRBV27,CASSSGTGVDGYTF,TGTGCCAGCAGTTCAGGGACAGGGGTGGATGGCTACACCTTC
NA,NA,TRBJ1-2,TRBV7-9,CASSLLVGDAGGYTF,TGTGCCAGCAGCTTACTCGTAGGGGACGCGGGTGGCTACACCTTC
NA,NA,TRBJ1-4,TRBV5-1,CASSLDSDNEKLFF,TGCGCCAGCAGCTTGGACAGTGATAATGAAAAACTGTTTTTT
NA,NA,TRBJ2-1,TRBV27,CASRMKRTGDEQFF,TGTGCCAGCAGGATGAAGCGGACGGGCGATGAGCAGTTCTTC
once,NA,TRBJ2-1,TRBV9,CASSVDGETYNEQFF,TGTGCCAGCAGCGTAGACGGGGAAACCTACAATGAGCAGTTCTTC
NA,TRBD2,TRBJ2-7,TRBV27,CASSGGVRYREQYF,TGTGCCAGCAGTGGGGGGGTAAGGTATCGAGAGCAGTACTTC
NA,NA,TRBJ1-1,TRBV7-9,CASSLTILVAEAFF,TGTGCCAGCAGCCTGACAATCCTGGTTGCTGAAGCTTTCTTT
once,NA,TRBJ2-4,TRBV6-6,CASSSNRDRAKNIQYF,TGTGCCAGCAGTTCTAATAGGGATAGAGCCAAAAACATTCAGTACTTC
NA,NA,TRBJ2-1,TRBV6-1,CASSELAVSSYNEQFF,TGTGCCAGCAGTGAATTGGCAGTGAGCTCCTACAATGAGCAGTTCTTC
NA,NA,TRBJ2-1,TRBV5-4,CASSLADYEQFF,TGTGCCAGCAGCTTGGCCGACTATGAGCAGTTCTTC
NA,NA,TRBJ2-5,TRBV4-1,CASSHGLGGQETQYF,TGCGCCAGCAGTCATGGCCTTGGGGGCCAAGAGACCCAGTACTTC
NA,NA,TRBJ2-7,TRBV28,CASTLGGGAGEQYF,TGTGCCAGCACCCTCGGAGGAGGGGCGGGGGAGCAGTACTTC
NA,NA,TRBJ2-5,TRBV30,CAWRRPRGTQYF,TGTGCCTGGAGACGACCCAGGGGGACCCAGTACTTC
NA,NA,TRBJ1-2,TRBV4-1,CASSQTKTDGYYGYTF,TGCGCCAGCAGCCAAACAAAGACGGACGGATACTATGGCTACACCTTC
NA,NA,TRBJ2-2,TRBV27,CASSLRGLTGELFF,TGTGCCAGCAGTTTAAGGGGGTTAACCGGGGAGCTGTTTTTT